This entry is about one T cell receptor (beta chain). The sample comes from a study of blood T cell repertoires in COVID-19. Study-level information: T cells, B-cell-depleted T cells, or PBMCs provided the cDNA or gDNA that served as material.

Source study methods: Reference gene primer amplification in the assay estimated nucleated cell counts. Measured with immunoSEQ multiplex PCR; TCRdb has only the in-frame clones, and not every one. Clone size and the V and J calls come from that table; the DNA yielded D and trimming. The sample carries about 250,000 clones, around 79% recorded once. This receptor was obtained from a woman of 80 years or more with acute or convalescent COVID-19. The sequenced sample consisted of peripheral blood.

CDR3 in DNA: TGTGCCAGCAGTCCGAGCGGGAGGCCCTACAATGAGCAGTTCTTC. Translation: CASSPSGRPYNEQFF. V is TRBV27 and J is TRBJ2-1, with 9 bases aligning to TRBD2. Trimming at V came to 5 bases and at J to 2 bases, leaving 4 bases not matched to a gene. The CDR3 has 15 amino acids. CDR1 and CDR2 from the germline V gene are MNHEY and SMNVEV (reference sequence).